What follows are 10 T cell receptor beta chains derived from one specimen sequenced in a study of T cells in Graves' hyperthyroidism and ophthalmopathy. RNA transcripts were the template for amplifying TCR beta CDR3 regions. Using the HTBI primer set, a first-round RT-PCR was run on the TCR CDR3. TCRdb analysed the multiplex PCR reads with MiXCR anew, one entry per CDR3 protein. The profile shows some 550,000 distinct CDR3 sequences, more than 15% of them singletons. The sample taken for sequencing was blood. Every receptor here comes from a woman in her thirties or forties with Graves' ophthalmopathy.

This clonotype was seen many times. V and J are TRBV5-5 and TRBJ2-7; 8 bases match TRBD2. The V segment lost 0 bases and the J segment 3 bases; nucleotides outside the gene matches: 5. Germline CDR1 is SGHKS and CDR2 is YYEKEE (reference sequence). This CDR3 is built from 15 residues. In DNA form, the CDR3 reads TGTGCCAGCAGCTTGGTGCGGGGGGCGTTCTACGAGCAGTACTTC. Amino acids: CASSLVRGAFYEQYF.

The sample holds a few counts of this clonotype. At one end, the junction sequence differs from germline, possibly due to a read error. The V call is TRBV13, the J call TRBJ1-2, with D tentatively TRBD1 (5 bases). Germline loops: CDR1 PRHDT, CDR2 FYEKMQ (reference sequence). The CDR3 sequence is 19 residues long. CDR3 in amino acids: CAGSHFSPGGGAVNYGYTF. The CDR3 nucleotides are TGTGCCGGCAGCCATTTTTCCCCCGGAGGTGGGGCGGTCAACTATGGCTACACCTTC.

Concerning this clonotype: This may stem from a read error, because a much larger clone lies one nucleotide away. The chain combines TRBV27 with TRBJ2-7, with TRBD1 matching over 10 bases. J was trimmed by 9 bases and V by 6 bases; bases with no gene match: 11. This CDR3 has 14 amino acids. Germline V lookup: CDR1 MNHEY, CDR2 SMNVEV (reference sequence). CDR3 sequence: CASSLDRGVGGQYF. Here the CDR3 DNA reads TGTGCCAGCAGCCTGGACAGGGGGGTAGGCGGGCAGTACTTC.

This chain uses TRBV2 with TRBJ1-3; tentatively, D is TRBD1 (6 bases). V was shortened by 2 bases and J by 0 bases, with 17 bases between the two germline ends. CDR1 is SNHLY and CDR2 is FYNNEI in the germline V gene. The CDR3 length is 18 residues. Here the CDR3 DNA reads TGTGCCAGCAGTGAATTAGGGGCAGGGGCCCTCTCTGGAAACACCATATATTTT. Translation gives CASSELGAGALSGNTIYF.

This clonotype was counted ten times or more. This chain joins TRBV3-1 and TRBJ2-3, with TRBD2 matching over 10 bases. This CDR3 has 16 amino acids. Germline values: CDR1 LGHDT, CDR2 YNNKEL (reference sequence). V gave up 4 bases and J gave up 5 bases; unmatched junction bases: 9. The CDR3 spells CASSPSVAGGQDTQYF. The DNA of the CDR3 is TGTGCCAGCAGCCCAAGTGTAGCGGGGGGCCAAGATACGCAGTATTTT.

A word on this clonotype: The junction departs from the called germline gene at one end, perhaps through a read error. This chain links TRBV4-1 with TRBJ2-3; 10 positions agree with TRBD2. Germline V lookup: CDR1 MGHRA, CDR2 YSYEKL. This CDR3 comprises 16 residues. In DNA, the CDR3 is TGCGCCAGCAGACAAGTTAGCGGGGGGACCACAGATACGCAGTATTTT. Translation gives CASRQVSGGTTDTQYF.

This clonotype was seen ten or more times. The chain joins TRBV5-1 to TRBJ1-1; D not resolved. V was trimmed by 4 bases and J by 4 bases, leaving 14 bases between them. The CDR3 covers 14 residues. Germline CDR1 reads SGHRS; CDR2 reads YFSETQ. The CDR3 is CASSELYGSTEAFF. The CDR3 nucleotides are TGCGCCAGCAGCGAACTCTACGGTTCCACTGAAGCTTTCTTT.

This clonotype was found many times. V and J are TRBV28 and TRBJ2-7; TRBD2 agrees at 12 bases. Germline V lookup: CDR1 MDHEN, CDR2 SYDVKM. The CDR3 sequence is 20 residues long. Trimming took 1 base from V and 6 from J; bases not matched to a gene: 19. The CDR3 coding sequence is TGTGCCAGCAGTTTATTTGGGGGATACCCCCGACTAGCGGGAGTGGTCGAGCAGTACTTC. This sequence encodes CASSLFGGYPRLAGVVEQYF. Filled out from reference TRBV28 and TRBJ2-7, the complete variable domain reads DVKVTQSSRYLVKRTGEKVFLECVQDMDHENMFWYRQDPGLGLRLIYFSYDVKMKEKGDIPEGYSVSREKKERFSLILESASTNQTSMYLCASSLFGGYPRLAGVVEQYFGPGTRLTVT.

This chain joins TRBV30 and TRBJ2-1; 7 bases fit TRBD2. Germline lookup yields CDR1 GTSNPN and CDR2 SVGIG (reference sequence). The trim removed 4 bases at V and 10 bases at J, leaving 4 bases unmatched. The CDR3 has 11 residues. The CDR3, as DNA: TGTGCCTGGACCCGCGGGGGAGAGCAGTTCTTC. This translates into CAWTRGGEQFF. The full variable domain, with the rest looked up from reference TRBV30 and TRBJ2-1, is SQTIHQWPATLVQPVGSPLSLECTVEGTSNPNLYWYRQAAGRGLQLLFYSVGIGQISSEVPQNLSASRPQDRQFILSSKKLLLSDSGFYLCAWTRGGEQFFGPGTRLTVL.

CDR3 sequence: CASSQNIIRTGLDQPQHF. The CDR3 DNA is TGTGCCAGCAGCCAAAACATTATTCGGACAGGGCTCGATCAGCCCCAGCATTTT. This chain uses TRBV14 with TRBJ1-5; TRBD1 matches 8 bases. The CDR3 extends over 18 amino acids. V shed 2 bases, J shed 5 bases, and the junction held 14 bases outside the gene matches. CDR1 is SGHDN and CDR2 is FVKESK in the germline V gene.